Each of the 20 T cell receptor beta chains below was sequenced from the same sample in a study of control samples from healthy donors and cancer patients. TCRdb's copy holds only in-frame clones and misses some; the assay was immunoSEQ multiplex PCR. In the table there are some 120,000 clones, about 95% of which are singletons. Input material: blood. These receptors all come from a man between 25 and 39 years old in good health.

Note on this clone: Other DNA sequences within the sample encode an identical CDR3. This rearrangement joins TRBV28 to TRBJ1-2; D unresolved. V lost 4 bases, J lost 4 bases, and 4 bases lay in between. CDR3 size: 11 residues. Per germline, CDR1 MDHEN and CDR2 SYDVKM. CDR3 DNA sequence: TGTGCCAGCAGTTCCAGCTATGGCTACACCTTC. Translation gives CASSSSYGYTF.

The chain uses TRBV6-5 and TRBJ1-1; unclear D gene. Trimming stripped 7 bases from V and 1 base from J, with 10 bases between. CDR1 MNHEY and CDR2 SVGAGI come from the germline V gene. This CDR3 comprises 13 residues. The CDR3 DNA is TGTGCCAGCACGGCAGGAAGGAACACTGAAGCTTTCTTT. Translated: CASTAGRNTEAFF.

This chain connects TRBV7-8 to TRBJ2-2; D is possibly TRBD2 (5 bases). Germline V gene sequence: CDR1 SGHVS, CDR2 FQNEAQ. Deletions cut 1 base from V and 6 bases from J, with 9 bases between. There are 14 residues in the CDR3. CDR3 protein: CASSLGGVPGELFF. The CDR3, as DNA: TGTGCCAGCAGCTTAGGGGGAGTTCCCGGGGAGCTGTTTTTT.

The rearrangement links TRBV4-3 to TRBJ1-4; no definite D call. Germline-derived CDR1 and CDR2 are LGHNA and YSLEER. The CDR3 length is 14 residues. V lost 3 bases to trimming and J lost 8 bases, with 13 bases between them. As DNA, the CDR3 is TGCGCCAGCAGCCAGAGCACGAGTCAAGAAAAACTGTTTTTT. Translated: CASSQSTSQEKLFF.

The chain is built from TRBV9 and TRBJ2-3, with D maybe TRBD2 (6 bases). V was pared by 2 bases and J by 2 bases, with 9 bases between. The germline CDR1 and CDR2 sequences are SGDLS and YYNGEE. The CDR3 spans 14 residues. The CDR3 nucleotides read TGTGCCAGCAGCGTCAGCGGGTTCACAGATACGCAGTATTTT. It yields the protein CASSVSGFTDTQYF.

This clone was recorded once. This chain's CDR3 is CASSVTSGGWKGTQYF. In DNA form, the CDR3 reads TGTGCCAGCAGCGTTACTAGCGGGGGTTGGAAGGGTACGCAGTATTTT. The chain employs TRBV9 and TRBJ2-3, with 11 bases identical to TRBD2. This CDR3 is 16 amino acids long. Looked up from germline, CDR1 is SGDLS and CDR2 is YYNGEE. The ends lost 2 bases at V and 8 bases at J; junction bases unmatched: 10.

This clone has just one count. The gene calls are TRBV6-6 and TRBJ2-3; the D is unclear. Trimming left V 8 bases short and J 1 base short, with 19 bases between. Germline V gene sequence: CDR1 MNHNY, CDR2 SVGAGI (reference sequence). This CDR3 contains 16 residues. CDR3 sequence (DNA): TGTGCCAGCTGCTTCGGACGCTACGGGTGCACAGATACGCAGTATTTT. Amino acids: CASCFGRYGCTDTQYF.

V is TRBV18 and J is TRBJ1-1; D gene ambiguous. This CDR3 spans 13 amino acids. The ends were cut back, 6 bases at V and 1 base at J, with 9 bases in the middle. The germline V gene has CDR1 KGHSH and CDR2 LQKENI. The CDR3 sequence is CASSPMKNTEAFF. The CDR3 DNA follows: TGTGCCAGCTCTCCAATGAAGAACACTGAAGCTTTCTTT.

The chain is built from TRBV11-2 and TRBJ2-7; 10 bases map to TRBD2. The V gene's germline CDR1 is SGHAT and CDR2 FQNNGV. This CDR3 comprises 17 residues. The V segment lost 4 bases and the J segment 2 bases; nucleotides outside the gene matches: 11. This CDR3 reads CASSSYRGTSETYEQYF. The DNA for the CDR3 is TGTGCCAGCAGCTCCTACCGCGGGACTAGCGAAACCTACGAGCAGTACTTC.

For the CDR3, the DNA is TGTGCCAGCAGTTTAGGGGGCCTGGGGACTGAAGCTTTCTTT. It encodes CASSLGGLGTEAFF. The chain recombines TRBV28 with TRBJ1-1, with D possibly matching TRBD1 (6 bases). The germline V and J ends were trimmed by 2 bases and 5 bases, with 12 bases remaining between them. The germline gives CDR1 MDHEN, CDR2 SYDVKM. CDR3 length equals 14 residues.

The V gene is TRBV5-5, the J gene TRBJ1-5, with D unresolved. Per the germline V gene, CDR1 is SGHKS and CDR2 is YYEKEE (reference sequence). Trimming removed 1 base at V and 3 bases at J, with 17 bases between. The CDR3 extends over 17 amino acids. The CDR3 here is CASSLSRAGRNNQPQHF. The CDR3 DNA reads as TGTGCCAGCAGCTTGTCCCGGGCGGGAAGAAACAATCAGCCCCAGCATTTT. Full variable domain (remainder filled in from reference TRBV5-5 and TRBJ1-5): DAGVTQSPTHLIKTRGQQVTLRCSPISGHKSVSWYQQVLGQGPQFIFQYYEKEERGRGNFPDRFSARQFPNYSSELNVNALLLGDSALYLCASSLSRAGRNNQPQHFGDGTRLSIL.

A single count supports this clone. The rearrangement links TRBV5-5 to TRBJ1-4, with D unresolved. The CDR3 is made up of 14 amino acids. V lost 2 bases, J lost 7 bases, and 12 bases lay in between. Germline V gene sequence: CDR1 SGHKS, CDR2 YYEKEE (reference sequence). The CDR3 DNA follows: TGTGCCAGCAGCTTCCCAGCCCTGGGTGAAAAACTGTTTTTT. Translated, it gives CASSFPALGEKLFF.

The DNA for the CDR3 is TGCGCCAGCAGCCAGACCGGGGAGACAGGCTTATACAATGAGCAGTTCTTC. It codes for CASSQTGETGLYNEQFF. This chain connects TRBV4-3 to TRBJ2-1, with a possible D match to TRBD1 (6 bases). V was clipped by 3 bases and J by 4 bases, with 19 bases between them. This CDR3 comprises 17 residues. From germline, CDR1 is LGHNA and CDR2 YSLEER.

The J gene is TRBJ1-1, the V gene TRBV5-1; TRBD1 matches 12 bases. The CDR3 totals 16 residues. V lost 4 bases and J lost 4; bases outside the gene matches: 8. CDR1 and CDR2 (germline): SGHRS, YFSETQ. CDR3 DNA sequence: TGCGCCAGCAGCAGCGGGACAGGGGGCGTCGGCACTGAAGCTTTCTTT. The encoded protein is CASSSGTGGVGTEAFF. The complete variable domain, with remaining parts taken from reference TRBV5-1 and TRBJ1-1, reads KAGVTQTPRYLIKTRGQQVTLSCSPISGHRSVSWYQQTPGQGLQFLFEYFSETQRNKGNFPGRFSGRQFSNSRSEMNVSTLELGDSALYLCASSSGTGGVGTEAFFGQGTRLTVV.

The J gene is TRBJ2-2, the V gene TRBV7-6; D gene ambiguous. V was trimmed by 0 bases and J by 4 bases, leaving 9 bases between them. There are 15 residues in the CDR3. The germline V gene has CDR1 SGHVS and CDR2 FNYEAQ. The CDR3 DNA sequence: TGTGCCAGCAGCTTAGCAGGCGGATCCACCGGGGAGCTGTTTTTT. It yields the protein CASSLAGGSTGELFF.

This clone was counted once. The chain links TRBV6-2 or TRBV6-3 to TRBJ2-7, with TRBD1 matching 8 bases. This CDR3 is built from 16 residues. J lost 5 bases, V lost 2 bases, and 11 bases had no gene match. Germline CDR1 and CDR2: MNHEY and SVGEGT. The CDR3 nucleotides are TGTGCCAGCAGTTACCTTCGGACAGGGCAGATCGACGAGCAGTACTTC. Protein product: CASSYLRTGQIDEQYF.

CDR3 DNA sequence: TGCGCCAGCAGCCAGGGGACAGGGGGCTCCTACGAGCAGTACTTC. It specifies CASSQGTGGSYEQYF. The chain uses TRBV4-3 and TRBJ2-7; TRBD1 agrees at 11 bases. This CDR3 is built from 15 residues. Looked up from germline, CDR1 is LGHNA and CDR2 is YSLEER. The trim removed 3 bases at V and 0 bases at J, leaving 1 base unmatched.

This clone was observed a single time. The DNA of the CDR3 is TGTGCCAGCAGTTTATTGGGCCCGGGGGCGTTCACTGAAGCTTTCTTT. The encoded protein is CASSLLGPGAFTEAFF. This chain connects TRBV27 to TRBJ1-1; a possible D gene is TRBD1 (6 bases). Germline CDR1 MNHEY, CDR2 SMNVEV (reference sequence). V was pared by 1 base and J by 4 bases, with 16 bases between. The CDR3 runs to 16 residues.

This clone was counted a single time. The CDR3 sequence: CASSLAGYRYGYTF. The CDR3 coding sequence is TGTGCCAGCAGTTTGGCAGGGTATCGCTATGGCTACACCTTC. The J gene is TRBJ1-2, the V gene TRBV28; the D gene is possibly TRBD1 (5 bases). The germline gives CDR1 MDHEN, CDR2 SYDVKM. V lost 3 bases and J lost 4, with 12 bases in between. The CDR3 totals 14 residues.

The chain links TRBV11-1 to TRBJ2-5; D call uncertain. This CDR3 spans 15 amino acids. V lost 4 bases and J 2 bases, leaving 14 bases between the germline ends. Germline CDR1 and CDR2: SGHAT and FQDESV (reference sequence). CDR3 protein: CASSYLPGVQETQYF. The CDR3 DNA follows: TGTGCCAGCAGCTACCTACCTGGGGTGCAAGAGACCCAGTACTTC.